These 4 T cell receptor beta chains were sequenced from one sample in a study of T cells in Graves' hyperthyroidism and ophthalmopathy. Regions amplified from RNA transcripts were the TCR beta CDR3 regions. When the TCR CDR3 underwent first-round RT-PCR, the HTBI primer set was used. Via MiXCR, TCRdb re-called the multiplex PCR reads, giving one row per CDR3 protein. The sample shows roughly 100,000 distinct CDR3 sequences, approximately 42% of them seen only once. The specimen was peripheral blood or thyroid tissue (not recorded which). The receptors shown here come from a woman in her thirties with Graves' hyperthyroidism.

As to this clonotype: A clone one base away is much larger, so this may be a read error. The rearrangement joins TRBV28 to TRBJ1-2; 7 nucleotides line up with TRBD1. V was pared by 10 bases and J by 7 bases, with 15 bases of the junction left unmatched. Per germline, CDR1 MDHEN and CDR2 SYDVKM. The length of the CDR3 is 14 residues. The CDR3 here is CAIFTGQTLSGYTF. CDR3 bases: TGTGCCATCTTCACGGGACAGACGTTAAGTGGCTACACCTTC.

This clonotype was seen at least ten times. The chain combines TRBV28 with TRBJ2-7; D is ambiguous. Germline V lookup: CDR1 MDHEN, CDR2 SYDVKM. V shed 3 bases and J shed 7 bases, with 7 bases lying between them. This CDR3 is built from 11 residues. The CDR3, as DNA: TGTGCCAGCAGTTTTATCTGGGAGCAGTACTTC. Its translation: CASSFIWEQYF.

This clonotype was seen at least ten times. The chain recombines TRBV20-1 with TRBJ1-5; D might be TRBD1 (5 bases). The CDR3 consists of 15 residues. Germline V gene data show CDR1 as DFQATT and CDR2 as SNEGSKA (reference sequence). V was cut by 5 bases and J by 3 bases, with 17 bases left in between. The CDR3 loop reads CSARRQGMFNQPQHF. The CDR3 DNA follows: TGCAGTGCTCGACGGCAGGGAATGTTCAATCAGCCCCAGCATTTT.

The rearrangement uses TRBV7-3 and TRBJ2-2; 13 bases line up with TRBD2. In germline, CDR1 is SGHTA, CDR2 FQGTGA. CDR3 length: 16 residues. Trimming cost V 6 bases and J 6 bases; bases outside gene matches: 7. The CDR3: CASRARLAGGAGELFF. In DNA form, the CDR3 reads TGTGCCAGCAGAGCCCGACTAGCGGGAGGCGCCGGGGAGCTGTTTTTT.